This entry lists 23 T cell receptor beta chains sequenced from one sample in a study of blood T cell repertoires in COVID-19. Assay used: immunoSEQ multiplex PCR; TCRdb lists only in-frame clones, some missing. The sample lists under 300,000 clones; 75% to 85% were seen once. Sequences were obtained from peripheral blood. The receptors were sampled from a woman in her thirties or forties who had recovered from COVID-19.

The chain links TRBV28 to TRBJ2-7; TRBD2 might be the D (5 bases). CDR3 length: 14 amino acids. V shed 11 bases and J shed 2 bases, with 19 bases lying between them. The germline V gene has CDR1 MDHEN and CDR2 SYDVKM. This CDR3 reads CAVTSGVGTYEQYF. In DNA form, the CDR3 reads TGTGCCGTCACGTCCGGGGTAGGAACCTACGAGCAGTACTTC.

The chain joins TRBV7-2 to TRBJ1-2; D is undetermined. From germline, CDR1 is SGHTA and CDR2 FQGNSA. The CDR3 sequence is 13 residues long. V gave up 3 bases and J gave up 2 bases, with 7 bases separating them. For the CDR3, the DNA is TGTGCCAGCAGCTTTGTCCAGAACTATGGCTACACCTTC. Residues: CASSFVQNYGYTF.

This chain uses TRBV6-1 with TRBJ1-1; D is unresolved. Germline CDR1 reads MNHNS; CDR2 reads SASEGT. The length of the CDR3 is 16 residues. Trimming left V 4 bases short and J 10 bases short, with 25 bases between. Here the CDR3 reads CASSAARSNEGWRAFF. The CDR3 coding sequence is TGTGCCAGCAGTGCGGCCAGGTCGAATGAGGGTTGGAGAGCTTTCTTT.

The chain is built from TRBV6-1 and TRBJ2-5, with TRBD2 matching 9 bases. CDR1 is MNHNS, CDR2 SASEGT, per germline. V lost 1 base to trimming and J lost 2 bases; unmatched junction nucleotides: 11. The CDR3 length is 18 residues. The CDR3 loop reads CASSEVVSGGPAQETQYF. DNA for the CDR3: TGTGCCAGCAGTGAAGTGGTTAGCGGGGGCCCAGCTCAAGAGACCCAGTACTTC.

The chain recombines TRBV2 with TRBJ1-2; D might be TRBD1 (6 bases). Trimming left V 5 bases short and J 1 base short, with 14 bases between. This CDR3 contains 15 residues. Germline assignment: CDR1 SNHLY and CDR2 FYNNEI. CDR3 sequence: CASSSLGTSNYGYTF. DNA for the CDR3: TGTGCCAGCAGTAGTCTAGGGACAAGTAACTATGGCTACACCTTC.

The chain couples TRBV7-2 to TRBJ2-1, with 9 bases that match TRBD1. The CDR3 length is 13 residues. After removal of 5 bases from V and 8 bases from J, the junction contained 4 bases not matched to a gene. Germline V CDR1 and CDR2: SGHTA, FQGNSA. CDR3 DNA sequence: TGTGCCAGCAGCCGACAGGGGGAGGATGAGCAGTTCTTC. Translation: CASSRQGEDEQFF.

The gene calls are TRBV28 and TRBJ2-5; 7 nucleotides align to TRBD2. V shed 4 bases and J 3 bases; nucleotides not matched to a gene: 8. The germline gives CDR1 MDHEN, CDR2 SYDVKM. The CDR3 runs to 15 residues. The CDR3 protein is CASSSRRGVEETQYF. As DNA, the CDR3 is TGTGCCAGCAGTTCCCGACGGGGGGTCGAAGAGACCCAGTACTTC.

This clone has more than one count but fewer than ten. The genes are TRBV7-8 and TRBJ2-7; maybe TRBD1 (6 bases). CDR3 length: 13 amino acids. CDR1 SGHVS and CDR2 FQNEAQ come from the germline V gene. V dropped 4 bases and J dropped 5 bases, with 12 bases sitting between them. The CDR3 coding sequence is TGTGCCAGCAGCTCCGGGACATCTGACGAGCAGTACTTC. Its protein product is CASSSGTSDEQYF.

V is TRBV12-2 and J is TRBJ2-7; the DNA was not compared with TRBD1, the D call given in the table. TRBV12-2 is a pseudogene segment. CDR3 length: 19 amino acids. The CDR3 DNA is TGTGCAAGTCGCTTATCTGCCCCCCCCCGGGACAGGGGAGGCTACGAGCAGTACTTC. This sequence encodes CASRLSAPPRDRGGYEQYF.

About this clone itself: One end of the junction varies from germline; a read error may be responsible. The V gene is TRBV7-9, the J gene TRBJ1-1; tentative D call: TRBD1 (5 bases). The germline CDR1 and CDR2 sequences are SEHNR and FQNEAQ (reference sequence). The CDR3 contains 13 residues. In DNA, the CDR3 is TGTGCCAGCAGCTTAACCGCGTCAGCCGGGGACTTATTT. Translating gives CASSLTASAGDLF.

The chain joins TRBV7-2 to TRBJ2-1; D remains unclear. CDR1 is SGHTA, CDR2 FQGNSA, per germline. The germline V and J ends were trimmed by 4 bases and 8 bases, with 9 bases remaining between them. This CDR3 comprises 12 residues. The CDR3 DNA is TGTGCCAGCAGCTATCCTCGGTATGAGCAGTTCTTC. This codes for CASSYPRYEQFF. Complete variable domain (other parts from reference TRBV7-2 and TRBJ2-1): GAGVSQSPSNKVTEKGKDVELRCDPISGHTALYWYRQSLGQGLEFLIYFQGNSAPDKSGLPSDRFSAERTGGSVSTLTIQRTQQEDSAVYLCASSYPRYEQFFGPGTRLTVL.

V is TRBV5-1 and J is TRBJ1-1; TRBD1 might be the D (6 bases). V lost 3 bases and J 2 bases, leaving 14 bases between the germline ends. The CDR3 length is 15 residues. Germline V gene data show CDR1 as SGHRS and CDR2 as YFSETQ. The CDR3 region is CASSYKQGGNTEAFF. The CDR3 DNA reads as TGCGCCAGCAGCTACAAACAGGGTGGCAACACTGAAGCTTTCTTT.

The rearrangement uses TRBV2 and TRBJ2-3; D remains unclear. CDR3 length: 12 residues. The V gene lost 11 bases and the J gene lost 4 bases, with 13 bases spanning the gap. Germline lookup yields CDR1 SNHLY and CDR2 FYNNEI. This chain's CDR3 is CAGTESSDTQYF. CDR3 nucleotide sequence: TGTGCCGGTACCGAGAGCTCAGATACGCAGTATTTT.

The chain recombines TRBV11-2 with TRBJ2-1; no definite D call. The CDR3 has 14 amino acids. V was trimmed by 5 bases and J by 0 bases, leaving 8 bases between them. From germline, CDR1 is SGHAT and CDR2 FQNNGV. CDR3 coding DNA: TGTGCCAGCAGCGAGGAGCTCTCCTACAATGAGCAGTTCTTC. Amino acids: CASSEELSYNEQFF.

The V gene is TRBV21-1, the J gene TRBJ2-7; no DNA check was done on the table's D call, TRBD1. TRBV21-1 is a recognized pseudogene. CDR3 length: 12 amino acids. CDR3 protein: CASSAPGQGQYF. In nucleotides, the CDR3 is TGTGCCAGCAGTGCGCCGGGACAGGGGCAGTACTTC.

The CDR3 region is CASSPFEETQYF. DNA for the CDR3: TGTGCCAGCAGTCCTTTCGAGGAGACCCAGTACTTC. The V call is TRBV12-3 or TRBV12-4, the J call TRBJ2-5; D is undetermined. The CDR3 covers 12 residues. The V end lost 5 bases, the J end lost 5 bases, and 9 bases lay between the germline ends.

The rearrangement uses TRBV7-9 and TRBJ2-5; 9 bases are a match to TRBD1. CDR1 SEHNR and CDR2 FQNEAQ come from the germline V gene (reference sequence). This CDR3 comprises 14 residues. J was trimmed by 2 bases and V by 5 bases; bases with no gene match: 3. The DNA of the CDR3 is TGTGCCAGCAGCCACGGGACAGGGCAAGAGACCCAGTACTTC. Translation: CASSHGTGQETQYF.

The chain is built from TRBV7-9 and TRBJ2-1; the D is unclear. Deletions cut 2 bases from V and 5 bases from J, with 7 bases between. Germline-derived CDR1 and CDR2 are SEHNR and FQNEAQ (reference sequence). CDR3 size: 13 residues. The CDR3: CASSLRENNEQFF. The CDR3 nucleotides read TGTGCCAGCAGCTTACGTGAGAACAATGAGCAGTTCTTC.

The V call is TRBV29-1, the J call TRBJ1-5; 11 bases align to TRBD1. This CDR3 has 14 residues. V lost 4 bases and J lost 6; bases outside the gene matches: 5. The germline V gene has CDR1 SQVTM and CDR2 ANQGSEA. In nucleotides, the CDR3 is TGCAGCGTTGGTGGACAGGGGGCTAGTCAGCCCCAGCATTTT. Translation: CSVGGQGASQPQHF.

V and J are TRBV19 and TRBJ2-1, with D perhaps TRBD1 (6 bases). Per the germline V gene, CDR1 is LNHDA and CDR2 is SQIVND (reference sequence). CDR3 size: 15 residues. Trimming took 1 base from V and 4 from J, leaving 11 bases between them. As DNA, the CDR3 is TGTGCCAGTAGTATAGTGATCGACAGGTACAATGAGCAGTTCTTC. This encodes CASSIVIDRYNEQFF. The variable domain in full, completed from reference TRBV19 and TRBJ2-1, reads DGGITQSPKYLFRKEGQNVTLSCEQNLNHDAMYWYRQDPGQGLRLIYYSQIVNDFQKGDIAEGYSVSREKKESFPLTVTSAQKNPTAFYLCASSIVIDRYNEQFFGPGTRLTVL.

CDR3 nucleotide sequence: TGTGCCAGCAGTTTATACGCAGGGAACTATGGCTACACCTTC. It encodes CASSLYAGNYGYTF. This rearrangement joins TRBV27 to TRBJ1-2, with D possibly matching TRBD1 (5 bases). The germline V gene has CDR1 MNHEY and CDR2 SMNVEV (reference sequence). The CDR3 consists of 14 residues. V lost 1 base to trimming and J lost 2 bases, with 8 bases between them.

The chain employs TRBV5-1 and TRBJ2-7; 7 bases fit TRBD1. Germline V lookup: CDR1 SGHRS, CDR2 YFSETQ. The CDR3 runs to 15 residues. Losses at the gene ends were 0 bases for V and 3 bases for J; bases not matched to a gene: 6. Here the CDR3 reads CASSLAITGVYEQYF. The CDR3 nucleotides read TGCGCCAGCAGCTTGGCGATCACAGGGGTCTACGAGCAGTACTTC.

The chain employs TRBV3-1 (or the pseudogene TRBV3-2) and TRBJ1-2; tentatively, D is TRBD1 (6 bases). CDR3 length equals 15 residues. Germline V gives CDR1 LGHDT, CDR2 YNNKEL (reference sequence). V was trimmed by 2 bases and J by 4 bases, leaving 14 bases between them. The CDR3 region has the DNA TGTGCCAGCAGCCAACGTAACCGGGACACCTATGGCTACACCTTC. Residues: CASSQRNRDTYGYTF.